This T cell receptor (beta chain) was identified during a study of T cells after yellow fever vaccination. Study-wide results and limits: Within FACS-sorted repertoires, abundant clonotypes contaminating from the bulk population could be present. Although the secondary response was weaker, it peaked faster, at day 5 versus 15. Most clones from primary vaccination resurfaced after the booster (about 95% CD4, around 90% CD8).

Universal primer sites and UMIs were introduced during 5'RACE template-switching synthesis of TCR cDNA. MiXCR was run by TCRdb on the 5' RACE reads, yielding one entry per CDR3 protein. The table shows around 550,000 distinct CDR3 sequences, with 15% to 20% occurring only once. Trimming cost V 5 bases and J 5 bases; bases outside gene matches: 7. Germline loops: CDR1 SGHTA, CDR2 FQGNSA. The CDR3 covers 15 residues. This clonotype has a handful of counts. The target antigen is unknown. This TCR was sampled from a man between 25 and 39 years old who received the YFV17D yellow fever vaccine. Sequencing was performed on PBMCs, taken 15 days after the yellow fever booster vaccination. V and J are TRBV7-2 and TRBJ2-1; 9 bases are shared with TRBD2. Here the CDR3 reads CASSLAGGGDNEQFF. DNA of the CDR3: TGTGCCAGCAGCCTCGCTGGCGGGGGGGACAATGAGCAGTTCTTC. The full variable domain, rest sourced from reference TRBV7-2 and TRBJ2-1, is GAGVSQSPSNKVTEKGKDVELRCDPISGHTALYWYRQSLGQGLEFLIYFQGNSAPDKSGLPSDRFSAERTGGSVSTLTIQRTQQEDSAVYLCASSLAGGGDNEQFFGPGTRLTVL.